What follows are 18 T cell receptor beta chains derived from one specimen sequenced in a study of cytomegalovirus exposure and HLA in healthy donors. PCR used 60 Vbeta primers and 13 Jbeta primers. Using immunoSEQ multiplex PCR, the repertoire was profiled, and TCRdb retains in-frame clones only, with some absent. The sample carries tens of thousands of clones, around 60% recorded once. Sequences were obtained from PBMCs. Receptors originate from a male donor in good health and CMV-seropositive.

This clone came up a few times. The gene calls are TRBV28 and TRBJ1-2; a weak D match, TRBD1 (6 bases). CDR3 length: 13 amino acids. Germline CDR1 is MDHEN and CDR2 is SYDVKM. The V end was cut by 7 bases, the J end by 8 bases, with 17 bases between. The CDR3 protein is CASTGVGSGGYTF. The CDR3 coding sequence is TGTGCCAGCACAGGGGTAGGATCCGGAGGCTACACCTTC.

This clone was seen a handful of times. The V gene is TRBV7-9, the J gene TRBJ2-3; the D gene is possibly TRBD1 (7 bases). Trimming left V 5 bases short and J 10 bases short, with 10 bases between. This CDR3 has 11 residues. Germline CDR1 reads SEHNR; CDR2 reads FQNEAQ (reference sequence). The CDR3 nucleotides read TGTGCCAGCAGCCCAGGGGGGTCGCAGTATTTT. Its protein is CASSPGGSQYF.

The V call is TRBV19, the J call TRBJ2-7, with TRBD1 identical over 8 bases. Germline V gene lookup returns CDR1 LNHDA and CDR2 SQIVND (reference sequence). This CDR3 comprises 14 residues. V trimming: 5 bases; J trimming: 2 bases; junction bases outside the gene matches: 5. The CDR3 sequence: CASSDDRGAYEQYF. CDR3 DNA: TGTGCCAGTAGTGATGACAGGGGTGCCTACGAGCAGTACTTC.

This clone was counted once. The chain links TRBV2 to TRBJ2-2; TRBD1 matches 8 bases. CDR1 SNHLY and CDR2 FYNNEI come from the germline V gene. Trimming cost V 1 base and J 6 bases; bases outside gene matches: 7. The CDR3 runs to 16 residues. Written as DNA, the CDR3 is TGTGCCAGCAGTGAAGGTCGACAGGGGTCGGCCGGGGAGCTGTTTTTT. It specifies CASSEGRQGSAGELFF.

This chain joins TRBV6-5 and TRBJ2-7; 7 nucleotides line up with TRBD1. The germline V gene has CDR1 MNHEY and CDR2 SVGAGI. V was clipped by 2 bases and J by 4 bases; unmatched bases: 2. This CDR3 has 13 residues. The CDR3 sequence: CASSYEGAYEQYF. CDR3 bases: TGTGCCAGCAGTTACGAGGGGGCTTACGAGCAGTACTTC.

This clone showed up just a few times. The genes are TRBV9 and TRBJ1-5, with TRBD1 as a possible D gene (5 bases). Trimming removed 2 bases at V and 8 bases at J, with 14 bases between. Germline-derived CDR1 and CDR2 are SGDLS and YYNGEE. CDR3 length equals 14 residues. CDR3 sequence (DNA): TGTGCCAGCAGCGTGAGCGGGGACGCGGAGCCCCAGCATTTT. Protein product: CASSVSGDAEPQHF.

The rearrangement uses TRBV9 and TRBJ2-7; D uncertain. The CDR3 spans 15 residues. The germline gives CDR1 SGDLS, CDR2 YYNGEE. Trimming took 2 bases from V and 0 from J, leaving 12 bases between them. CDR3 in amino acids: CASSVSTVSSYEQYF. In DNA, the CDR3 is TGTGCCAGCAGCGTTTCGACTGTGAGCTCCTACGAGCAGTACTTC.

The table lists this clone with a few counts. The V gene is TRBV27, the J gene TRBJ2-7, with 11 bases aligning to TRBD2. The V gene's germline CDR1 is MNHEY and CDR2 SMNVEV (reference sequence). The trim removed 6 bases at V and 2 bases at J, leaving 3 bases unmatched. This CDR3 has 14 residues. The CDR3, as DNA: TGTGCCAGCAGCCGTAGCGGGAGGGCCTACGAGCAGTACTTC. It yields the protein CASSRSGRAYEQYF.

The chain is built from TRBV4-1 and TRBJ1-4, with D possibly matching TRBD1 (6 bases). Per the germline V gene, CDR1 is MGHRA and CDR2 is YSYEKL. Trimming left V 0 bases short and J 7 bases short, with 18 bases between. CDR3 length: 17 residues. This CDR3 reads CASSQDPPRQVLEKLFF. CDR3 DNA: TGCGCCAGCAGCCAAGACCCCCCGCGACAGGTGCTTGAAAAACTGTTTTTT.

The chain is built from TRBV7-6 and TRBJ2-6, with D maybe TRBD2 (5 bases). The CDR3 has 16 amino acids. Looked up from germline, CDR1 is SGHVS and CDR2 is FNYEAQ. V was pared by 3 bases and J by 0 bases, with 9 bases between. The DNA for the CDR3 is TGTGCCAGCAGCTTGGACGGGAACTCTGGGGCCAACGTCCTGACTTTC. Residues: CASSLDGNSGANVLTF.

V usage is TRBV29-1 and J usage is TRBJ2-4; D might be TRBD1 (6 bases). This CDR3 has 10 residues. Germline CDR1 and CDR2: SQVTM and ANQGSEA. V was pared by 5 bases and J by 12 bases, with 11 bases between. This chain's CDR3 is CSVRDTNQYF. The CDR3 bases are TGCAGCGTTAGGGACACGAATCAGTACTTC.

By sample share, this clone is medium-sized. The chain recombines TRBV10-3 with TRBJ2-7, with 9 bases aligning to TRBD2. Losses at the gene ends were 4 bases for V and 4 bases for J; bases not matched to a gene: 8. This CDR3 spans 15 amino acids. The germline V gene encodes CDR1 ENHRY and CDR2 SYGVKD. As DNA, the CDR3 is TGTGCCATCAGTGGGGGCGGGAGGGCCCAGTACGAGCAGTACTTC. It codes for CAISGGGRAQYEQYF.

This clone was found a few times. The chain links TRBV4-1 to TRBJ1-5; D is ambiguous. Germline CDR1 MGHRA, CDR2 YSYEKL. V dropped 1 base and J dropped 0 bases, with 7 bases sitting between them. The CDR3 length is 15 residues. DNA of the CDR3: TGCGCCAGCAGCCAAGCTAGGAATAGCAATCAGCCCCAGCATTTT. Its protein product is CASSQARNSNQPQHF.

This clone was counted a few times. The genes are TRBV7-6 and TRBJ2-3; 9 bases align to TRBD2. Germline V CDR1 and CDR2: SGHVS, FNYEAQ. Trimming at V came to 7 bases and at J to 4 bases, leaving 6 bases not matched to a gene. The length of the CDR3 is 14 residues. CDR3: CASTSGTSPDTQYF. DNA for the CDR3: TGTGCCAGCACCTCAGGGACTAGCCCAGATACGCAGTATTTT.

The chain employs TRBV29-1 and TRBJ1-1, with D uncertain. This CDR3 region has 12 residues. The ends were cut back, 3 bases at V and 7 bases at J, with 12 bases in the middle. CDR1 is SQVTM, CDR2 ANQGSEA, per germline. The DNA of the CDR3 is TGCAGCGTTGAGATAGGGAGGTTTGAAGCTTTCTTT. This translates into CSVEIGRFEAFF.

V gene TRBV29-1 combines with J gene TRBJ2-7; TRBD2 agrees at 9 bases. Germline trimming cut 1 base from V and 3 bases from J; bases unmatched to any gene: 7. The CDR3 extends over 15 amino acids. Germline V CDR1 and CDR2: SQVTM, ANQGSEA. The CDR3 loop reads CSVEVPREGVYEQYF. The CDR3 nucleotides read TGCAGCGTTGAAGTCCCGCGGGAGGGGGTCTACGAGCAGTACTTC.

V is TRBV29-1 and J is TRBJ2-2, with 9 bases aligning to TRBD1. Germline loops: CDR1 SQVTM, CDR2 ANQGSEA. Germline trimming cut 4 bases from V and 6 bases from J; bases unmatched to any gene: 6. The CDR3 totals 14 residues. The CDR3 loop reads CSVARQGVAGELFF. The CDR3 nucleotides are TGCAGCGTTGCGCGACAGGGGGTGGCCGGGGAGCTGTTTTTT.

The CDR3 spells CAGEGEKLFF. CDR3 sequence (DNA): TGTGCCGGCGAGGGAGAAAAACTGTTTTTT. V is TRBV30 and J is TRBJ1-4; no definite D call. CDR1 GTSNPN and CDR2 SVGIG come from the germline V gene (reference sequence). V lost 8 bases and J lost 8, with 9 bases in between. CDR3 size: 10 residues.